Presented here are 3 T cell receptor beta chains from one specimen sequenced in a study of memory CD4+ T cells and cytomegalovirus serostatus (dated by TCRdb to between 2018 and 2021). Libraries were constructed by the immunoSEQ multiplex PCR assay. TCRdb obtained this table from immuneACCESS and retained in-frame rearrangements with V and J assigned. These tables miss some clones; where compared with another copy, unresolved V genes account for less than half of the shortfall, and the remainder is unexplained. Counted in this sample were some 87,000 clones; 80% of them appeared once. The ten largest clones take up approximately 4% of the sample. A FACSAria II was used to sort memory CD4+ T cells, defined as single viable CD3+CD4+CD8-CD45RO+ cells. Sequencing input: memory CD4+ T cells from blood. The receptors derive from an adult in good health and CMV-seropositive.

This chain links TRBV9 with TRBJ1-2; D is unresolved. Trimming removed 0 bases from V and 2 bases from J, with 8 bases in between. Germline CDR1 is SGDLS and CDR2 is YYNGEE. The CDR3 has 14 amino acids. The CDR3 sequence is CASSVVGENYGYTF. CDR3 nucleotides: TGTGCCAGCAGCGTAGTGGGTGAAAACTATGGCTACACCTTC.

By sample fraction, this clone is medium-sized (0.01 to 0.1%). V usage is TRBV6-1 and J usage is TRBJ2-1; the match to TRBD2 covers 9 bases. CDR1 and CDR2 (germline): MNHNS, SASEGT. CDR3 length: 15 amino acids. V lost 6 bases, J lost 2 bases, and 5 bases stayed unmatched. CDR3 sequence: CASRQAGGPYNEQFF. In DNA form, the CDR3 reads TGTGCCAGCAGGCAGGCGGGAGGGCCCTACAATGAGCAGTTCTTC.

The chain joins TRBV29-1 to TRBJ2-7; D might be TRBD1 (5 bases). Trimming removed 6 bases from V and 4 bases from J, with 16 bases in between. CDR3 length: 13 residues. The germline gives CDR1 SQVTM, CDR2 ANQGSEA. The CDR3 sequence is CSVSTTGPYEQYF. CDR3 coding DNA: TGCAGCGTCTCGACCACAGGCCCTTACGAGCAGTACTTC.